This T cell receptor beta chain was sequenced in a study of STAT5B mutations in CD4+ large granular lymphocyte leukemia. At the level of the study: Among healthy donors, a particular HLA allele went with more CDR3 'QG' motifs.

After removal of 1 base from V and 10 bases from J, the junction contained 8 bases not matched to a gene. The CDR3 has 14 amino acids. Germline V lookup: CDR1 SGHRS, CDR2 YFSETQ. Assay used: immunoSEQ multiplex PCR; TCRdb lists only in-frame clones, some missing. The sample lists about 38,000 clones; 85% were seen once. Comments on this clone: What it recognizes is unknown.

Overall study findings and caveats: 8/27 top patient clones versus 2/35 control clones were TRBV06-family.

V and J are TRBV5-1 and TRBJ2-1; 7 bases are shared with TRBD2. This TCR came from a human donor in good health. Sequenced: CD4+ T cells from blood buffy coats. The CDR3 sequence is CASSLTSVAGEQFF. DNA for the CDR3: TGCGCCAGCAGCTTGACTAGCGTTGCAGGGGAGCAGTTCTTC. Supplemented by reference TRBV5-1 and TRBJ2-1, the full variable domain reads KAGVTQTPRYLIKTRGQQVTLSCSPISGHRSVSWYQQTPGQGLQFLFEYFSETQRNKGNFPGRFSGRQFSNSRSEMNVSTLELGDSALYLCASSLTSVAGEQFFGPGTRLTVL.